This T cell receptor (beta chain) appears in the sequencing data of a study of CD8+ T cells in alopecia areata. Study in general: Treatment comprised oral tofacitinib, 5 to 10 mg twice daily, in treated patients. Treatment with tofacitinib (6 to 18 months) was followed by 6 months off drug.

Study results and caveats: Researchers report lesional scalp, most notably alopecia totalis/universalis, outstripped normal scalp in clonality.

Per the germline V gene, CDR1 is MGHDK and CDR2 is SYGVNS. V gave up 2 bases and J gave up 4 bases, with 11 bases separating them. The CDR3 length is 15 residues. Points on this clone: Its antigen is still unknown.

In each case, RNA was isolated and then reverse transcribed into cDNA as the sequencing template. Sequenced by immunoSEQ multiplex PCR; TCRdb stores in-frame clones only, minus some. The sample lists 200,000 or so clones, around 62% occurring once. Patients with alopecia areata provided lesional scalp punch biopsies as well as peripheral blood. The rearrangement joins TRBV25-1 to TRBJ2-2; maybe TRBD1 (6 bases). The clonotype comes from a human donor with alopecia areata. The specimen was CD4+ T cells sorted from blood, collected at week 0. This chain's CDR3 is CASSELPGVTGELFF. The CDR3 DNA reads as TGTGCCAGCAGTGAACTCCCAGGGGTCACCGGGGAGCTGTTTTTT.